This TCR beta chain derives from a study of shared clonotypes between healthy human individuals. Across the study: Donors had three CD4 naive, three CD4 memory, two CD8 naive and one CD8 memory plate apiece. Study-wide results and limits: Naive subsets, compared against memory subsets, generally had larger estimated richness values. Of the naive CD4 clonotypes, roughly 5.5% were shared across a handful of donors. Large depth notwithstanding, sorted-subset sequencing proved incomplete by rarefaction.

Trimming removed 3 bases at V and 0 bases at J, with 9 bases between. CDR3 length: 15 residues. CDR1 and CDR2 from the germline V gene are SGHRS and YFSETQ. As regards this clone: Its cognate antigen is unknown.

Some clones are missing from TCRdb's copy, which holds only in-frame ones; the method was immunoSEQ multiplex PCR. This table has 2 million to 3 million clones, roughly nine tenths appearing once. Material: naive CD4+ T cells sorted from blood. Subset denoted: CD45RA+ positively selected. The TCR was taken from a man aged 18 to 29 in good health. The chain joins TRBV5-1 to TRBJ1-4; D is uncertain. The CDR3 loop reads CASSWEGSTNEKLFF. The CDR3 DNA reads as TGCGCCAGCAGCTGGGAGGGTTCAACTAATGAAAAACTGTTTTTT.